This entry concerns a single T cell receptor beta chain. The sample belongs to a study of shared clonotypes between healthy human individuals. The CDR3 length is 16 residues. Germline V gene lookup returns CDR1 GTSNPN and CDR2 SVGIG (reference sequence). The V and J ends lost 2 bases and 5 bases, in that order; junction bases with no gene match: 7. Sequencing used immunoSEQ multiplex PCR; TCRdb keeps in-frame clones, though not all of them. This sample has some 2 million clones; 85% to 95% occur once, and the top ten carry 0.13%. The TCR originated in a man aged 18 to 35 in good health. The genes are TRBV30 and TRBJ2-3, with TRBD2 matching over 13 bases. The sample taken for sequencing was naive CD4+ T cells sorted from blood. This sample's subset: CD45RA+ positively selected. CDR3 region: CAWSTGLAGDIDTQYF. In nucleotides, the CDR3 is TGTGCCTGGAGTACAGGACTAGCGGGAGATATAGATACGCAGTATTTT.